This T cell receptor (beta chain) appears in the sequencing data of a study of OX40 agonist ivuxolimab in advanced cancers. Overall study: It was permissible to have had prior anti-PD-1, anti-PD-L1 or anti-CTLA-4 therapy, and around 40% had some.

The CDR3 has 14 amino acids. Germline-derived CDR1 and CDR2 are MNHNS and SASEGT. V shed 6 bases and J 4 bases; nucleotides not matched to a gene: 4. Study-wide findings and caveats: Researchers did not establish what antigens the expanded peripheral T cells target.

Comment on this clone: Its target is unknown.

Using immunoSEQ multiplex PCR, the repertoire was profiled, and TCRdb retains in-frame clones only, with some absent. Among around 89,000 clones, roughly 88% were seen once, and the ten largest hold around 0.71%. This clonotype originated in an adult with an advanced solid tumor such as melanoma, head and neck, liver or kidney cancer. The specimen comprised CD4+ or CD8+ T cells sorted from blood, sampled in a trial of the OX40 agonist ivuxolimab. The chain is built from TRBV6-1 and TRBJ2-2, with 8 nucleotides matching TRBD1. CDR3 in amino acids: CASRGQAVTGELFF. The CDR3 bases are TGTGCCAGCAGGGGACAGGCGGTCACCGGGGAGCTGTTTTTT.